This T cell receptor (beta chain) derives from a study of T cell responses to AZD1222 COVID-19 vaccine (dated by TCRdb to the early 2020s). Regarding the study in general: Because spike-specific TCR depth and breadth did not differ between the two schedules, AZD1222 recipients who got a second dose at roughly 4 weeks were pooled with those who got a second dose at roughly 12 weeks. TCR sequencing was performed for roughly 250 trial participants, of whom about 200 were given two doses of AZD1222 and 26 were given two doses of MenACWY control vaccine. Trial participants were enrolled by age into 18-55, 56-69 and 70-plus year subgroups, with 148, 28 and 57 TCR-sequenced participants respectively.

The CDR3 regions of human TCRbeta chains were analyzed by immunosequencing. Under the source paper's analysis protocol: Repertoire TCRs were matched against a reference library of SARS-CoV-2-specific TCRs generated with the MIRA antigen-specificity platform. Breadth was defined as the fraction of unique TCRs that were SARS-CoV-2-associated. Depth was defined as the fraction of total T cells that were SARS-CoV-2-associated. Using the MIRA data, every spike-specific TCR was mapped to the spike region that the TCR reacted to and assigned to either a CD4 or a CD8 class. Log10-transformed breadth and depth values were compared by one-way ANOVA with Sidak's multiple comparisons tests. TCRdb limited this immuneACCESS table to in-frame rearrangements with V and J called. A share of clones is missing; checked studies link under half to unresolved V genes, and the rest is unexplained. V, J and clone size derive from that table, while D and trimming were established from the DNA sequence. In all, the sample holds some 130,000 clones, and over 65% of those were seen once. About 4% of the sample goes to the ten largest clones.

Overall study outcomes, separate from this receptor: Because no day 14 peak-response samples were available, repertoires were characterized only after the peak T cell response. Conclusions about previously exposed vaccinees are limited, since just 6 or 7 AZD1222 recipients were seropositive for SARS-CoV-2 at baseline. Vaccine-associated CD4 TCRs spanned the whole spike protein, with dominant responses in regions 160-218 and 743-854. Reportedly, close to half of the unique spike-specific TCRs recognized epitopes lying outside the regions that are mutated in the B.1.351 and B.1.1.7 variants. Participants were mostly white British and included more females than males, and it was suggested by the authors that clonal diversity may have been underestimated. Spike-specific TCR breadth and depth rose significantly after two AZD1222 doses compared with day 0 and with MenACWY recipients. In the small 56-69-year group, the increase in depth fell short of significance, most likely because of low power.

The CDR3 covers 14 residues, taking in both the cysteine and the phenylalanine. Solely the CDR3 DNA is kept, with 42 bases framed from the first base. The trim is 5 bases for V and 3 bases for J, with a gap of 16 bases between the germline ends. The germline V gene (reference sequence) specifies GTSNPN as CDR1 and SVGIG as CDR2. The time point label for this specimen denotes: baseline before first vaccination. Vaccinee samples came from UK trials COV001 and COV002, including a single-blind randomized controlled phase 2/3 trial of AZD1222 (ChAdOx1 nCoV-19) in healthy adults. For TCRbeta chain sequencing, PBMC samples from trial participants were taken at day 0 and at day 28 after the second dose. About this clone itself: Its antigen specificity is not known. Within one base of it there is no much larger clone, and no base qualities were kept.

This material consisted of peripheral blood, taken on day 0 of AZD1222 vaccination. The clonotype was recovered from an adult in good health. The rearrangement joined TRBV30 to TRBJ1-1; the D gene is perhaps TRBD1, on 5 matching bases. The CDR3: CAWEGGGFDTEAFF. The nucleotides read TGTGCCTGGGAGGGTGGGGGGTTCGACACTGAAGCTTTCTTT.